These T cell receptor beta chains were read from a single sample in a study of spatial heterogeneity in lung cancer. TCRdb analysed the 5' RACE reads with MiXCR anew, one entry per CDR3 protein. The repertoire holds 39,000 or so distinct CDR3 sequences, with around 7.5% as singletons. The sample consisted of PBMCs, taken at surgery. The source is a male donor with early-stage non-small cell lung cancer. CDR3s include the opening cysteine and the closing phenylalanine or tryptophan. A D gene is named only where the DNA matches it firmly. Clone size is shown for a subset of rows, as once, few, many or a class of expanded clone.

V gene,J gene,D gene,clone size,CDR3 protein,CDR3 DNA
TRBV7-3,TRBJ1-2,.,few,CASSLTAGDYGYTF,TGTGCCAGCAGCTTAACTGCAGGGGACTATGGCTACACCTTC
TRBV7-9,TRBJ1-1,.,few,CASSSRGDPSFAEAFF,TGTGCCAGCAGCTCCCGGGGCGACCCCTCGTTCGCTGAAGCTTTCTTT
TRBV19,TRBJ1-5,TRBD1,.,CASSTGQGENQPQHF,TGTGCCAGTAGTACAGGACAGGGGGAGAATCAGCCCCAGCATTTT
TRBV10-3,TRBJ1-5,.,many,CAISDATQPQHF,TGTGCCATCAGTGATGCCACTCAGCCCCAGCATTTT
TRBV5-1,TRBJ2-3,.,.,CASSLYGGPTDTQYF,TGCGCCAGCAGCTTGTACGGGGGGCCCACAGATACGCAGTATTTT
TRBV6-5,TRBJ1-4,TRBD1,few,CATTGGGRFEKLFF,TGTGCCACCACAGGGGGGGGCCGTTTCGAAAAACTGTTTTTT
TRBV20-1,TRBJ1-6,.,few,CSARDDPRNNSPLHF,TGCAGTGCTAGAGATGACCCGAGGAATAATTCACCCCTCCACTTT
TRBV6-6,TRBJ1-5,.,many,CASSWGPGRNQPQHF,TGTGCCAGCAGTTGGGGACCGGGGAGGAATCAGCCCCAGCATTTT
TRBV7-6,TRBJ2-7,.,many,CASSLARGRPYEQYF,TGTGCCAGCAGCTTAGCCCGGGGCCGACCCTACGAGCAGTACTTC
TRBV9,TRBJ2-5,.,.,CASSVGSGTQETQYF,TGTGCCAGCAGCGTAGGGAGCGGAACGCAAGAGACCCAGTACTTC
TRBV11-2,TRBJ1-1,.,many,CASSLDRAEAFF,TGTGCCAGCAGCTTAGACAGGGCTGAAGCTTTCTTT
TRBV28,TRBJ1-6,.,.,CASTAGDSPLHF,TGTGCCAGCACGGCCGGGGATTCACCCCTCCACTTT
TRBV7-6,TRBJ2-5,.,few,CASSVEVGQETQYF,TGTGCCAGCAGCGTAGAGGTGGGACAAGAGACCCAGTACTTC
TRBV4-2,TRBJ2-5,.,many,CASSQEGLPTETQYF,TGTGCCAGCAGCCAAGAGGGACTGCCTACGGAGACCCAGTACTTC
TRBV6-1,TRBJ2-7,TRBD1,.,CARSPLRGTGLYEQYF,TGTGCCAGGAGTCCCCTTCGCGGGACAGGGCTCTACGAGCAGTACTTC
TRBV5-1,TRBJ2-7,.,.,CASSLSGYVYEQYF,TGCGCCAGCAGCTTGTCGGGTTACGTCTACGAGCAGTACTTC
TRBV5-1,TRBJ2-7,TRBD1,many,CASSAPGQSSYEQYF,TGCGCCAGCAGCGCCCCGGGACAGAGCTCCTACGAGCAGTACTTC